The T cell receptor beta chain described here comes from a study of graft-versus-host responses after intestinal transplantation. Whole-study context: Those transplanted obtained multivisceral, liver-intestinal, or isolated intestinal grafts. Recipients uniformly received anti-thymocyte globulin induction, followed by tacrolimus and steroids for roughly three years. Study-level points and caveats: Detected in recipient marrow were GvH clones, some of which were first observed in ileum or blood. Individuals who had graft-donor T cell macrochimerism had allografts that showed high graft-versus-host to host-versus-graft clonal ratios.

Clones were sequenced by immunoSEQ multiplex PCR, and TCRdb holds only the in-frame ones, with some missing. The table shows 8,000 to 9,500 clones, with 31% occurring only once. CDR3 length equals 12 residues. V was cut by 2 bases and J by 7 bases, with 6 bases left in between. In germline, CDR1 is SEHNR, CDR2 FQNEAQ (reference sequence). The sample consisted of alloreactive CD4+ T cells from a mixed lymphocyte reaction culture, taken before intestinal transplant. The subset is: CFSE-low proliferating T cells sorted from approximately 6-day pre-transplant mixed lymphocyte reaction (GvH or HvG direction). V usage is TRBV7-9 and J usage is TRBJ2-1; perhaps TRBD1 as D (6 bases). The TCR comes from a human patient who received an intestinal transplant. CDR3 region: CASSLQGNEQFF. The CDR3 DNA reads TGTGCCAGCAGCTTACAGGGGAATGAGCAGTTCTTC.